This T cell receptor beta chain was identified in a study of blood T cell repertoires in COVID-19. Background on the study: COVID-19 samples collected from the United States, Italy and Spain covered acute and convalescent phases.

Under the authors' procedure: Reference gene primer amplification gave estimated nucleated cell counts. Profiling relied on immunoSEQ multiplex PCR, and the TCRdb table lists in-frame clones only, not all of them. V, J and clone size derive from that table, while D and trimming were established from the DNA sequence. In the table there are 150,000 to 200,000 clones, around nine tenths of which are singletons. Seattle patients were enrolled while actively infected and followed longitudinally. This TCR came from a woman aged 70-85 years with COVID-19, enrolled during active disease. Sequencing used peripheral blood.

The CDR3 protein is CSVGADSNTEAFF. The CDR3 nucleotides read TGCAGCGTCGGAGCCGACAGCAACACTGAAGCTTTCTTT. V gene TRBV29-1 combines with J gene TRBJ1-1, with a possible D match to TRBD1 (5 bases). Germline CDR1 reads SQVTM; CDR2 reads ANQGSEA. Trimming shortened V by 6 bases and J by 2 bases, and 13 bases separated the two germline ends. The CDR3 has 13 amino acids.